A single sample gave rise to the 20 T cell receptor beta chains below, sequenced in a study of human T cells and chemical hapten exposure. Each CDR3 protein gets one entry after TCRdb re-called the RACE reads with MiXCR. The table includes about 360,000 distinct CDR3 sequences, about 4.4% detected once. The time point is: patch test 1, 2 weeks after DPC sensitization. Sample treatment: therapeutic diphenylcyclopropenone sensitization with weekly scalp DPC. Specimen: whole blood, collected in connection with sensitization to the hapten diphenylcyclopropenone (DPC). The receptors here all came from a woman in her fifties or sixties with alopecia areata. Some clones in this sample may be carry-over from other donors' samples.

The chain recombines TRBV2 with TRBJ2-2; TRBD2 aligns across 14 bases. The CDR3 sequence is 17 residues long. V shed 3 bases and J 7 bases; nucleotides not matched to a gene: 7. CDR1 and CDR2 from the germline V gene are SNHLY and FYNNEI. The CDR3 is CASSDPGLAGGRGELFF. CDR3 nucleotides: TGTGCCAGCAGTGATCCCGGACTAGCGGGGGGCCGCGGGGAGCTGTTTTTT. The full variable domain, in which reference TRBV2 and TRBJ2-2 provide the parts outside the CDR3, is EPEVTQTPSHQVTQMGQEVILRCVPISNHLYFYWYRQILGQKVEFLVSFYNNEISEKSEIFDDQFSVERPDGSNFTLKIRSTKLEDSAMYFCASSDPGLAGGRGELFFGEGSRLTVL.

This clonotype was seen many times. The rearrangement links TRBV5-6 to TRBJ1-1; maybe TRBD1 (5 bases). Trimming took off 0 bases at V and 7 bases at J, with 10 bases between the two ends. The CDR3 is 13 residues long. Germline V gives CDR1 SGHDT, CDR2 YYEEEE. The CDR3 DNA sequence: TGTGCCAGCAGCTTGGGGGGCAGTATTGAAGCTTTCTTT. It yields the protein CASSLGGSIEAFF.

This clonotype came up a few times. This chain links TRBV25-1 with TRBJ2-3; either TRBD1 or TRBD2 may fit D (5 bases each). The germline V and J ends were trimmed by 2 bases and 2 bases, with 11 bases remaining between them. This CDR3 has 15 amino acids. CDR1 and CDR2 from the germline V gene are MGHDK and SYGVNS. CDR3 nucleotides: TGTGCCAGCAGTGAAGAGGGGCGTAACACAGATACGCAGTATTTT. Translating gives CASSEEGRNTDTQYF. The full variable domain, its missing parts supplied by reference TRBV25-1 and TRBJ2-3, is EADIYQTPRYLVIGTGKKITLECSQTMGHDKMYWYQQDPGMELHLIHYSYGVNSTEKGDLSSESTVSRIRTEHFPLTLESARPSHTSQYLCASSEEGRNTDTQYFGPGTRLTVL.

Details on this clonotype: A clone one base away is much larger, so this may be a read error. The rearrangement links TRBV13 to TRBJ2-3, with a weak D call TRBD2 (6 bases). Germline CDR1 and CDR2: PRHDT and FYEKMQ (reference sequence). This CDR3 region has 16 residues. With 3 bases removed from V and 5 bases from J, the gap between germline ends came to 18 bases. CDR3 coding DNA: TGTGCCAGCAGCTTCCCTAGCCGGGGGTCAGGAGATACGCAGTATTTT. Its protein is CASSFPSRGSGDTQYF.

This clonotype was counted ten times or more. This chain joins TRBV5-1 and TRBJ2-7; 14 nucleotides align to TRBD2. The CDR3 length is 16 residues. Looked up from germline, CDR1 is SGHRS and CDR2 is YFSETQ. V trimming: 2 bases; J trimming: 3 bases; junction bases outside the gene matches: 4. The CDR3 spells CASSFSGTSGGYEQYF. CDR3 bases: TGCGCCAGCAGCTTCTCCGGGACTAGCGGGGGCTACGAGCAGTACTTC.

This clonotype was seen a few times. The CDR3 region is CASSFYGGAPSYNEQFF. In nucleotides, the CDR3 is TGTGCCAGCAGCTTTTACGGGGGGGCCCCAAGCTACAATGAGCAGTTCTTC. The V and J genes are TRBV5-7 and TRBJ2-1; 8 nucleotides agree with TRBD2. TRBV5-7 counts as an open reading frame of uncertain function. V was pared by 2 bases and J by 3 bases, with 10 bases of the junction left unmatched. There are 17 residues in the CDR3.

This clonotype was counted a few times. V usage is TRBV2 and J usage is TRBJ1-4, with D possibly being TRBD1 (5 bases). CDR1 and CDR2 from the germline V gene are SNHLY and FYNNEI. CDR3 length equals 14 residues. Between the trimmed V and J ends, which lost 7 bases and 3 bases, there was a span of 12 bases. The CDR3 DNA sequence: TGTGCCAGCAATTGGGGGGGGTCTAATGAAAAACTGTTTTTT. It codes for CASNWGGSNEKLFF.

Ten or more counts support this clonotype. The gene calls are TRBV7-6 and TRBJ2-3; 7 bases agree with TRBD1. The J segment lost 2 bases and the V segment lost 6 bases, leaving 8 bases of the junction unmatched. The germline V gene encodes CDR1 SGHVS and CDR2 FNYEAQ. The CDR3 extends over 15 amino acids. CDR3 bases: TGTGCCAGCAGTCCCGGGACAGAGTTCACAGATACGCAGTATTTT. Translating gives CASSPGTEFTDTQYF. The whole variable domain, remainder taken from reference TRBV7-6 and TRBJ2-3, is GAGVSQSPRYKVTKRGQDVALRCDPISGHVSLYWYRQALGQGPEFLTYFNYEAQQDKSGLPNDRFSAERPEGSISTLTIQRTEQRDSAMYRCASSPGTEFTDTQYFGPGTRLTVL.

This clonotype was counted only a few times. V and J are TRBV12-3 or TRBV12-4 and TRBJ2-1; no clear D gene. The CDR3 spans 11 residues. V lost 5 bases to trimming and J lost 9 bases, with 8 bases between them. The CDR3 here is CASSDPPEQFF. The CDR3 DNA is TGTGCCAGCAGTGACCCCCCTGAGCAGTTCTTC.

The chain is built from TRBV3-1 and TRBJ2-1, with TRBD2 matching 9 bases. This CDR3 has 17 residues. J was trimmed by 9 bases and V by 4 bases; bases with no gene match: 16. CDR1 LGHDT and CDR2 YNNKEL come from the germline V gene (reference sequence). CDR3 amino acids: CASSPIGWRGGRGEQFF. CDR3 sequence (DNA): TGTGCCAGCAGCCCGATTGGGTGGCGGGGGGGCCGTGGTGAGCAGTTCTTC.

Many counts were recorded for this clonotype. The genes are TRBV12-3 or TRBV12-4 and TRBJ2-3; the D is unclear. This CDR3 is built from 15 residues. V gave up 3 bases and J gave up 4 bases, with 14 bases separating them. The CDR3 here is CASSLDRTGADTQYF. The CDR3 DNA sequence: TGTGCCAGCAGTTTGGACCGGACCGGCGCAGATACGCAGTATTTT.

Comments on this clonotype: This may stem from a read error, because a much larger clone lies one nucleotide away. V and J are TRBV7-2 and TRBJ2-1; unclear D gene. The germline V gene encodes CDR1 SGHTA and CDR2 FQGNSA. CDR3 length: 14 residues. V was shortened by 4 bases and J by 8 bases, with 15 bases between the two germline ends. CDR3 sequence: CASSSNLVGYEQFF. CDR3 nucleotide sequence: TGTGCCAGCAGCTCGAACTTAGTGGGGTATGAGCAGTTCTTC.

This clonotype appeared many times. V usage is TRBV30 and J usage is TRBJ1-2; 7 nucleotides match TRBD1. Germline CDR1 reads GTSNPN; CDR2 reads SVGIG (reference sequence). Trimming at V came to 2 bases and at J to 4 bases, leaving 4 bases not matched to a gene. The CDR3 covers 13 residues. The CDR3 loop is CAWSPGQSYGYTF. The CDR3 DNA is TGTGCCTGGAGTCCGGGACAGAGCTATGGCTACACCTTC.

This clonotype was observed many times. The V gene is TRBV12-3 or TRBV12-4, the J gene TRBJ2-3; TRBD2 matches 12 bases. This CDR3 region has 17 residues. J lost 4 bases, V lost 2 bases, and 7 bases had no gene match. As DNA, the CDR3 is TGTGCCAGCAGTTTATACCCCCTAGCGGGAGGGTCAGATACGCAGTATTTT. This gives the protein CASSLYPLAGGSDTQYF.

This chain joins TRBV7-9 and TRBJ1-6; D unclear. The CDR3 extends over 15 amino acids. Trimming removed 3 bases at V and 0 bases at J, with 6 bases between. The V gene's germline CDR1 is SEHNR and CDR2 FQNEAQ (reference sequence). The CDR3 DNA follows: TGTGCCAGCAGCTTCTGGGACTCCTATAATTCACCCCTCCACTTT. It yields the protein CASSFWDSYNSPLHF.

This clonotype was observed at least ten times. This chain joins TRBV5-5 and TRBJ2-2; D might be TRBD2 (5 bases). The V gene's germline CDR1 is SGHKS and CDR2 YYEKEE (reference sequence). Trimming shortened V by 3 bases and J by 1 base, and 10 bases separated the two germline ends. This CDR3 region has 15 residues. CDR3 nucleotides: TGTGCCAGCAGCTCCGACGGGGTGAACACCGGGGAGCTGTTTTTT. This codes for CASSSDGVNTGELFF. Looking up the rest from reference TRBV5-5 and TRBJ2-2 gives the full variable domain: DAGVTQSPTHLIKTRGQQVTLRCSPISGHKSVSWYQQVLGQGPQFIFQYYEKEERGRGNFPDRFSARQFPNYSSELNVNALLLGDSALYLCASSSDGVNTGELFFGEGSRLTVL.

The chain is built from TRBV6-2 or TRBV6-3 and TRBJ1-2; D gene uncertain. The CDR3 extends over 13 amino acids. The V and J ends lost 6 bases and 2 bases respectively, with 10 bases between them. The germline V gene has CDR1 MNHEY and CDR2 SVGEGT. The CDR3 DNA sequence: TGTGCCAGCAGGCCACGAACCAACTATGGCTACACCTTC. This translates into CASRPRTNYGYTF.

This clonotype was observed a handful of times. CDR3 in amino acids: CASSYSPSGRDEQFF. CDR3 DNA: TGTGCCAGCAGTTACTCGCCTAGCGGGAGGGATGAGCAGTTCTTC. The chain combines TRBV6-5 with TRBJ2-1; TRBD2 matches 12 bases. The CDR3 runs to 15 residues. CDR1 MNHEY and CDR2 SVGAGI come from the germline V gene. V trimming: 0 bases; J trimming: 8 bases; junction bases outside the gene matches: 2.

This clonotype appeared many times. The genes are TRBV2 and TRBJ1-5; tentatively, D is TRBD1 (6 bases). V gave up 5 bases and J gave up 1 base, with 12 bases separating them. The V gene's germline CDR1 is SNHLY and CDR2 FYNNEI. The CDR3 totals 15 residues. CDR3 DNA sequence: TGTGCCAGCAGTCGACAGGACGGAAGCAATCAGCCCCAGCATTTT. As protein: CASSRQDGSNQPQHF.

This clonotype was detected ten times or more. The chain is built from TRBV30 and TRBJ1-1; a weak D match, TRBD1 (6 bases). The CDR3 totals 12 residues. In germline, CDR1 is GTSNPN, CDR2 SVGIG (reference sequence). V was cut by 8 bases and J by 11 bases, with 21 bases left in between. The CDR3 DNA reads TGTGCCGCTCAACCATCACAGGGAGACGCTTTCTTT. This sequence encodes CAAQPSQGDAFF.